This T cell receptor beta chain was found in a study of blood T cells in healthy people across ages. Germline CDR1 SGHTA, CDR2 FQGNSA. The junction had 3 bases not matched to a gene; V was cut back by 2 bases and J by 7 bases. This CDR3 is 15 amino acids long. A J-beta primer mix and a sample-barcoded 5' primer were used in a second PCR of about 7 to 12 cycles. In TCRdb, the 5' RACE reads were re-called with MiXCR into one record per CDR3 protein. Among about 580,000 distinct CDR3 sequences listed, around 48% were seen once. The receptor comes from a man at least 80 years old in good health. V and J are TRBV7-2 and TRBJ2-3; TRBD2 matches 13 bases. Material: blood. The CDR3 nucleotides read TGTGCCAGCAGCTTACGGACTAGCGGGAGCAATACGCAGTATTTT. It specifies CASSLRTSGSNTQYF. Variable domain in full (rest from reference TRBV7-2 and TRBJ2-3): GAGVSQSPSNKVTEKGKDVELRCDPISGHTALYWYRQSLGQGLEFLIYFQGNSAPDKSGLPSDRFSAERTGGSVSTLTIQRTQQEDSAVYLCASSLRTSGSNTQYFGPGTRLTVL.